One sample yielded the 14 T cell receptor beta chains listed below, sequenced in a study of blood T cell repertoires in COVID-19. Assay: immunoSEQ multiplex PCR; the TCRdb copy retains only in-frame clones and omits some. Altogether 80,000 to 100,000 clones are present, approximately 87% being singletons, with the ten largest covering roughly 21%. Sequencing used peripheral blood. The receptors derive from a human donor in a cohort sampled during active COVID-19.

V usage is TRBV2 and J usage is TRBJ1-2, with D possibly being TRBD1 (5 bases). CDR3 length: 16 residues. Trimming took off 0 bases at V and 0 bases at J, with 11 bases between the two ends. The V gene's germline CDR1 is SNHLY and CDR2 FYNNEI. The CDR3 loop is CASSEAGPGANYGYTF. In DNA, the CDR3 is TGTGCCAGCAGTGAAGCTGGGCCGGGGGCTAACTATGGCTACACCTTC.

The J gene is TRBJ2-3, the V gene TRBV18; 9 positions agree with TRBD2. CDR3 length: 16 residues. The trim removed 0 bases at V and 2 bases at J, leaving 3 bases unmatched. Germline V gene sequence: CDR1 KGHSH, CDR2 LQKENI. The CDR3 spells CASSPPVAGATDTQYF. CDR3 DNA: TGTGCCAGCTCACCACCGGTAGCGGGGGCCACAGATACGCAGTATTTT.

V and J are TRBV19 and TRBJ2-6; 9 nucleotides agree with TRBD1. The CDR3 has 16 amino acids. J gave up 4 bases and V 5 bases, and 6 bases lay outside the gene matches. CDR1 and CDR2 (germline): LNHDA, SQIVND (reference sequence). CDR3 sequence reads: CASSYGTGTGANVLTF. The CDR3 bases are TGTGCCAGTAGTTACGGGACAGGGACCGGGGCCAACGTCCTGACTTTC.

This chain uses TRBV18 with TRBJ1-1; the D is unclear. Trimming left V 2 bases short and J 7 bases short, with 11 bases between. CDR3 size: 13 residues. CDR1 KGHSH and CDR2 LQKENI come from the germline V gene. The chain's CDR3 is CASSPSAAYEAFF. Written as DNA, the CDR3 is TGTGCCAGCTCACCATCCGCCGCCTATGAAGCTTTCTTT.

V is TRBV7-9 and J is TRBJ2-2, with 9 bases lining up with TRBD2. Germline lookup yields CDR1 SEHNR and CDR2 FQNEAQ (reference sequence). J lost 1 base, V lost 5 bases, and 2 bases had no gene match. The CDR3 is 15 amino acids. In DNA form, the CDR3 reads TGTGCCAGCAGCCGACTAGCGGAGAACACCGGGGAGCTGTTTTTT. Translated: CASSRLAENTGELFF.

The chain combines TRBV28 with TRBJ2-7; D call uncertain. Deletions cut 6 bases from V and 6 bases from J, with 15 bases between. Germline CDR1 and CDR2: MDHEN and SYDVKM. CDR3 length: 13 residues. CDR3 DNA: TGTGCCAGCAGCCTCGAGAGAAGAATCGAGCAGTACTTC. Its protein is CASSLERRIEQYF.

The CDR3 loop is CASSRGHSEKLFF. CDR3 DNA: TGTGCCAGCAGCCGGGGACACTCCGAAAAACTGTTTTTT. The rearrangement joins TRBV7-9 to TRBJ1-4; D may be TRBD1 (6 bases). The CDR3 runs to 13 residues. The germline V gene has CDR1 SEHNR and CDR2 FQNEAQ (reference sequence). V lost 5 bases, J lost 8 bases, and 12 bases lay in between.

V gene TRBV11-3 combines with J gene TRBJ1-3; no clear D. CDR3 length: 13 amino acids. Germline V CDR1 and CDR2: SGHNT, YENEEA. The V end was cut by 5 bases, the J end by 0 bases, with 5 bases between. The CDR3 region has the DNA TGTGCCAGCAGCCGGAGCTCTGGAAACACCATATATTTT. This encodes CASSRSSGNTIYF. Filled out from reference TRBV11-3 and TRBJ1-3, the complete variable domain reads EAGVVQSPRYKIIEKKQPVAFWCNPISGHNTLYWYLQNLGQGPELLIRYENEEAVDDSQLPKDRFSAERLKGVDSTLKIQPAELGDSAVYLCASSRSSGNTIYFGEGSWLTVV.

This clone was detected once. CDR3 amino acids: CASSISPGHSNTEAFF. The CDR3 region has the DNA TGTGCCAGTAGTATATCCCCGGGACACTCGAACACTGAAGCTTTCTTT. This chain connects TRBV19 to TRBJ1-1; a possible D gene is TRBD1 (6 bases). Germline CDR1 and CDR2: LNHDA and SQIVND (reference sequence). V gave up 2 bases and J gave up 1 base, with 14 bases separating them. This CDR3 region has 16 residues.

The rearrangement joins TRBV5-1 to TRBJ2-5, with a tentative D call TRBD2 (6 bases). The CDR3 is 14 residues long. Germline-derived CDR1 and CDR2 are SGHRS and YFSETQ. V lost 1 base and J 2 bases, leaving 9 bases between the germline ends. As DNA, the CDR3 is TGCGCCAGCAGCTTGTTTGCGGGGCAAGAGACCCAGTACTTC. Translating gives CASSLFAGQETQYF. Full variable domain (missing parts from reference TRBV5-1 and TRBJ2-5): KAGVTQTPRYLIKTRGQQVTLSCSPISGHRSVSWYQQTPGQGLQFLFEYFSETQRNKGNFPGRFSGRQFSNSRSEMNVSTLELGDSALYLCASSLFAGQETQYFGPGTRLLVL.

This sequence joins TRBV29-1 and TRBJ2-2; D uncertain. Per germline, CDR1 SQVTM and CDR2 ANQGSEA. V lost 0 bases, J lost 2 bases, and 16 bases lay in between. The CDR3 runs to 17 residues. CDR3 residues: CSVEEGISADNTGELFF. CDR3 DNA: TGCAGCGTTGAAGAGGGTATAAGCGCAGATAACACCGGGGAGCTGTTTTTT.

This clone was found a few times. The chain joins TRBV4-1 to TRBJ2-4; D is possibly TRBD2 (6 bases). V was pared by 1 base and J by 0 bases, with 22 bases between. The CDR3 consists of 20 residues. Germline values: CDR1 MGHRA, CDR2 YSYEKL. The CDR3 nucleotides read TGCGCCAGCAGCCAAGTCAATTTTATGTCTCAGGGACTAGCCAAAAACATTCAGTACTTC. This encodes CASSQVNFMSQGLAKNIQYF.

This sequence joins TRBV29-1 and TRBJ1-2; D uncertain. The CDR3 extends over 14 amino acids. The germline V gene encodes CDR1 SQVTM and CDR2 ANQGSEA. Between the trimmed V and J ends, which lost 3 bases and 7 bases, there was a span of 18 bases. For the CDR3, the DNA is TGCAGCGTTGATATTTACCCAGGTCAGCTTGGCTACACCTTC. Protein product: CSVDIYPGQLGYTF.

The J gene is TRBJ2-2, the V gene TRBV3-1 (or the pseudogene TRBV3-2); 11 bases line up with TRBD2. This CDR3 spans 13 amino acids. V gave up 10 bases and J gave up 6 bases; unmatched junction bases: 4. CDR1 LGHDT and CDR2 YNNKEL come from the germline V gene (reference sequence). DNA for the CDR3: TGTGCCACGATAGCGGGAGGGTCCGGGGAGCTGTTTTTT. Translated: CATIAGGSGELFF.